The 18 T cell receptor beta chains listed next were all sequenced from one sample in a study of human T cells and chemical hapten exposure. As to time point: patch test 1, 2 weeks after DPC sensitization. Indicated treatment: therapeutic diphenylcyclopropenone sensitization with weekly scalp DPC. TCRdb re-called the RACE reads with MiXCR, one entry per CDR3 protein. This sample yields just under 350,000 distinct CDR3 sequences, of which roughly 6.9% are seen a single time; roughly 8% belongs to the top ten. The sequenced sample was whole blood, obtained in connection with sensitization to the hapten diphenylcyclopropenone (DPC). The receptors derive from a woman between 18 and 30 years old with alopecia areata. Some clones in this sample may be carry-over from other donors' samples.

This chain joins TRBV6-5 and TRBJ1-5; the D gene is possibly TRBD1 (6 bases). Trimming stripped 6 bases from V and 0 bases from J, with 15 bases between. Looked up from germline, CDR1 is MNHEY and CDR2 is SVGAGI. The CDR3 covers 16 residues. CDR3 protein: CASSRGNRDSNQPQHF. CDR3 coding DNA: TGTGCCAGCAGCCGCGGCAACAGGGATAGCAATCAGCCCCAGCATTTT.

This rearrangement joins TRBV10-3 to TRBJ2-7; TRBD1 aligns across 7 bases. Germline lookup yields CDR1 ENHRY and CDR2 SYGVKD. The CDR3 runs 13 residues. The V segment lost 5 bases and the J segment 4 bases; nucleotides outside the gene matches: 5. For the CDR3, the DNA is TGTGCCATCAGTCATATGACAGGGTACGAGCAGTACTTC. It encodes CAISHMTGYEQYF.

J is TRBJ2-3 and V is TRBV4-1; D remains unclear. V dropped 3 bases and J dropped 3 bases, with 19 bases sitting between them. This CDR3 has 17 residues. Germline CDR1 is MGHRA and CDR2 is YSYEKL. CDR3 loop: CASSQATGQTRTDTQYF. In nucleotides, the CDR3 is TGCGCCAGCAGCCAGGCAACCGGCCAGACCCGGACAGATACGCAGTATTTT.

This clonotype was found a few times. The V call is TRBV10-3, the J call TRBJ2-7, with D tentatively TRBD1 (6 bases). The CDR3 runs 13 residues. Germline CDR1 is ENHRY and CDR2 is SYGVKD. The germline V and J ends were trimmed by 8 bases and 1 base, with 12 bases remaining between them. The CDR3 nucleotides are TGTGCCATCGGGGCCAGGGGATCCTACGAGCAGTACTTC. This codes for CAIGARGSYEQYF.

In this sample, this clonotype turned up many times. The chain joins TRBV20-1 to TRBJ2-7, with no clear D. Germline lookup yields CDR1 DFQATT and CDR2 SNEGSKA (reference sequence). This CDR3 has 14 amino acids. Trimming cost V 0 bases and J 2 bases, with 11 bases left between them. The CDR3 spells CSARDLGDPYEQYF. The DNA for the CDR3 is TGCAGTGCTAGAGATTTAGGAGATCCCTACGAGCAGTACTTC.

This clonotype was seen more than once but under ten times. This chain joins TRBV11-2 and TRBJ2-1; D remains unclear. Trimming took off 4 bases at V and 0 bases at J, with 25 bases between the two ends. The germline V gene encodes CDR1 SGHAT and CDR2 FQNNGV. This CDR3 region has 20 residues. CDR3 region: CASSSGGSEAQWASYNEQFF. The CDR3 coding sequence is TGTGCCAGCAGCTCCGGTGGTTCGGAAGCTCAGTGGGCCTCCTACAATGAGCAGTTCTTC.

Many counts were recorded for this clonotype. V gene TRBV29-1 combines with J gene TRBJ2-5, with 7 bases lining up with TRBD2. CDR3 length equals 13 residues. V was pared by 3 bases and J by 4 bases, with 5 bases of the junction left unmatched. Per germline, CDR1 SQVTM and CDR2 ANQGSEA. CDR3 nucleotide sequence: TGCAGCGTTGATTACACGGGAGGAGAGACCCAGTACTTC. Translating it yields CSVDYTGGETQYF.

This clonotype came up a few times. CDR3 bases: TGTGCCAGCCTCAGAACAACAGGGAATAATTCACCCCTCCACTTT. It codes for CASLRTTGNNSPLHF. V gene TRBV6-5 combines with J gene TRBJ1-6; D possibly corresponds to TRBD1 (6 bases). Trimming took 8 bases from V and 5 from J, leaving 16 bases between them. Germline V gene sequence: CDR1 MNHEY, CDR2 SVGAGI. CDR3 length: 15 residues.

This clonotype was detected ten times or more. The chain couples TRBV5-6 to TRBJ2-3, with D uncertain. The CDR3 loop spans 14 amino acids. V dropped 2 bases and J dropped 0 bases, with 7 bases sitting between them. Germline V CDR1 and CDR2: SGHDT, YYEEEE. CDR3 amino acids: CASSFGVSTDTQYF. DNA for the CDR3: TGTGCCAGCAGCTTTGGGGTTAGCACAGATACGCAGTATTTT.

The chain joins TRBV4-2 to TRBJ2-5; D is ambiguous. The germline V gene has CDR1 LGHNA and CDR2 YNFKEQ. This CDR3 has 15 amino acids. V shed 0 bases and J shed 5 bases, with 13 bases lying between them. CDR3 sequence (DNA): TGTGCCAGCAGCCAAGATCCCTCTCGAGTGGAGACCCAGTACTTC. Translating gives CASSQDPSRVETQYF.

This clonotype came up once. The V gene is TRBV7-6, the J gene TRBJ2-3, with 15 bases that match TRBD2. The CDR3 contains 18 residues. The V gene's germline CDR1 is SGHVS and CDR2 FNYEAQ. V lost 5 bases and J lost 4; bases outside the gene matches: 10. The CDR3 coding sequence is TGTGCCAGCAGCCCTAGGACTAGCGGGGGGGAGGGCCCAGATACGCAGTATTTT. It codes for CASSPRTSGGEGPDTQYF.

The chain employs TRBV20-1 and TRBJ1-4; unclear D gene. The ends were cut back, 1 base at V and 8 bases at J, with 17 bases in the middle. There are 15 residues in the CDR3. Looked up from germline, CDR1 is DFQATT and CDR2 is SNEGSKA (reference sequence). CDR3 protein: CSARGEPPATEKLFF. CDR3 coding DNA: TGCAGTGCTAGAGGTGAACCCCCGGCTACCGAAAAACTGTTTTTT.

This chain connects TRBV9 to TRBJ2-1; D remains unclear. V was cut by 5 bases and J by 4 bases, with 7 bases left in between. Germline CDR1 is SGDLS and CDR2 is YYNGEE. The CDR3 spans 12 residues. The CDR3 nucleotides read TGTGCCAGCAGTGATCAGTACAATGAGCAGTTCTTC. This encodes CASSDQYNEQFF.

CDR3 protein: CSVEDSGTSGGRYEQYF. The CDR3, as DNA: TGCAGCGTTGAAGATTCTGGGACTAGCGGGGGCAGGTACGAGCAGTACTTC. The chain combines TRBV29-1 with TRBJ2-7, with TRBD2 matching over 14 bases. Germline V gives CDR1 SQVTM, CDR2 ANQGSEA. The CDR3 sequence is 17 residues long. With 0 bases clipped from V and 4 bases from J, the junction kept 8 bases outside the gene matches.

Of note for this clonotype: With a much larger clone just one base away, this may be a read error. The rearrangement joins TRBV25-1 to TRBJ1-2, with 9 bases identical to TRBD1. Looked up from germline, CDR1 is MGHDK and CDR2 is SYGVNS. The CDR3 length is 15 residues. Here the CDR3 reads CTSSEGQGLFGGYTF. The CDR3 nucleotides read TGTACCAGCAGTGAGGGACAGGGTCTATTTGGAGGCTACACCTTC.

Only a few counts were recorded for this clonotype. The chain carries TRBV5-1 and TRBJ1-6, with a weak D call TRBD1 (5 bases). Germline assignment: CDR1 SGHRS and CDR2 YFSETQ. The CDR3 extends over 15 amino acids. With 4 bases removed from V and 5 bases from J, the gap between germline ends came to 13 bases. DNA for the CDR3: TGCGCCAGCAGCCTGCGGACACCTAATAATTCACCCCTCCACTTT. Its translation is CASSLRTPNNSPLHF.

This clonotype was seen only a few times. The J gene is TRBJ1-4, the V gene TRBV27; 7 bases match TRBD1. This CDR3 region has 19 residues. Looked up from germline, CDR1 is MNHEY and CDR2 is SMNVEV (reference sequence). V lost 5 bases and J lost 0; bases outside the gene matches: 15. CDR3 protein: CASSQIGHNRGPTNEKLFF. The CDR3 DNA reads TGTGCCAGCAGTCAAATAGGTCACAACAGGGGCCCAACTAATGAAAAACTGTTTTTT.

This rearrangement joins TRBV6-5 to TRBJ2-3, with TRBD1 identical over 11 bases. Unmatched junction bases numbered 1, after V lost 5 bases and J lost 6 bases. CDR3 length: 13 residues. From germline, CDR1 is MNHEY and CDR2 SVGAGI. CDR3 sequence (DNA): TGTGCCAGCAGTCGGACAGGGGGCGATACGCAGTATTTT. This gives the protein CASSRTGGDTQYF.